This TCR beta chain is from a study of cytomegalovirus exposure and HLA in healthy donors. This clone was seen only a few times. CDR3 size: 12 residues. Trimming took 3 bases from V and 4 from J, leaving 7 bases between them. CDR1 and CDR2 from the germline V gene are KGHSH and LQKENI. Primers included in the PCR were 60 Vbeta and 13 Jbeta primers. Some clones are missing from TCRdb's copy, which holds only in-frame ones; the method was immunoSEQ multiplex PCR. The data hold under 45,000 clones, with under 65% observed a single time. The chain links TRBV18 to TRBJ2-7; a weak D match, TRBD1 (6 bases). The source of this sequence is a human donor in good health. The material sequenced was PBMCs. The DNA for the CDR3 is TGTGCCAGCTCACCGGACAGTTACGAGCAGTACTTC. The encoded protein is CASSPDSYEQYF.